Listed here are 7 T cell receptor beta chains from one sample, sequenced in a study of glioma-infiltrating T cells after dendritic cell vaccination. Using immunoSEQ multiplex PCR, the repertoire was profiled, and TCRdb retains in-frame clones only, with some absent. The table has around 89,000 clones, approximately 84% seen once. Sequences were derived from blood, sampled before dendritic cell vaccination. The receptors come from a human donor with glioblastoma.

The chain carries TRBV28 and TRBJ1-1; no definite D call. CDR3 length: 13 residues. CDR1 and CDR2 (germline): MDHEN, SYDVKM. V gave up 7 bases and J gave up 4 bases, with 13 bases separating them. The CDR3 region has the DNA TGTGCCAGCAATTCTGGATGGGCCACTGAAGCTTTCTTT. This gives the protein CASNSGWATEAFF.

The V and J genes are TRBV25-1 and TRBJ2-5; a possible D gene is TRBD2 (6 bases). V dropped 6 bases and J dropped 5 bases, with 19 bases sitting between them. The CDR3 has 15 residues. The germline V gene encodes CDR1 MGHDK and CDR2 SYGVNS. The chain's CDR3 is CASRAFLGTLETQYF. The CDR3 region has the DNA TGTGCCAGCAGGGCGTTTCTGGGGACTTTGGAGACCCAGTACTTC.

The chain employs TRBV5-8 and TRBJ1-2; D is unresolved. CDR1 SGHTS and CDR2 YDEGEE come from the germline V gene. The germline V and J ends were trimmed by 0 bases and 4 bases, with 10 bases remaining between them. The CDR3 covers 14 residues. The CDR3 loop reads CASSLAVSGYGYTF. CDR3 DNA: TGTGCCAGCAGCTTGGCCGTCTCGGGCTATGGCTACACCTTC.

This clone was seen a handful of times. This chain links TRBV5-6 with TRBJ2-7, with 9 bases identical to TRBD1. This CDR3 has 14 residues. CDR1 and CDR2 (germline): SGHDT, YYEEEE. Losses at the gene ends were 2 bases for V and 5 bases for J; bases not matched to a gene: 5. CDR3 DNA: TGTGCCAGCAGCTTCGGGACAGGGTCTAACGAGCAGTACTTC. As protein: CASSFGTGSNEQYF. Drawing the rest from reference TRBV5-6 and TRBJ2-7, the complete variable domain is DAGVTQSPTHLIKTRGQQVTLRCSPKSGHDTVSWYQQALGQGPQFIFQYYEEEERQRGNFPDRFSGHQFPNYSSELNVNALLLGDSALYLCASSFGTGSNEQYFGPGTRLTVT.

This sequence joins TRBV19 and TRBJ2-2; 9 bases are shared with TRBD1. V lost 8 bases to trimming and J lost 0 bases; unmatched junction nucleotides: 4. The V gene's germline CDR1 is LNHDA and CDR2 SQIVND (reference sequence). CDR3 length: 15 residues. The CDR3 DNA is TGTGCCAGTCCCGGGACAGGGACGAACACCGGGGAGCTGTTTTTT. Translation gives CASPGTGTNTGELFF.

The chain has TRBV5-1 and TRBJ2-2; TRBD1 might be the D (6 bases). CDR1 is SGHRS, CDR2 YFSETQ, per germline. CDR3 size: 16 residues. V was shortened by 5 bases and J by 6 bases, with 20 bases between the two germline ends. DNA of the CDR3: TGCGCCAGCAGGCCTCCGGAACAGGGTAATTCCGGGGAGCTGTTTTTT. Its translation: CASRPPEQGNSGELFF.

This chain uses TRBV28 with TRBJ2-7, with TRBD1 identical over 9 bases. The junction had 11 bases not matched to a gene; V was cut back by 8 bases and J by 0 bases. This CDR3 has 16 amino acids. Germline CDR1 is MDHEN and CDR2 is SYDVKM. The DNA of the CDR3 is TGTGCCAGCTCCCAAGGACAGGGGCTTGGCTCCTACGAGCAGTACTTC. This translates into CASSQGQGLGSYEQYF.